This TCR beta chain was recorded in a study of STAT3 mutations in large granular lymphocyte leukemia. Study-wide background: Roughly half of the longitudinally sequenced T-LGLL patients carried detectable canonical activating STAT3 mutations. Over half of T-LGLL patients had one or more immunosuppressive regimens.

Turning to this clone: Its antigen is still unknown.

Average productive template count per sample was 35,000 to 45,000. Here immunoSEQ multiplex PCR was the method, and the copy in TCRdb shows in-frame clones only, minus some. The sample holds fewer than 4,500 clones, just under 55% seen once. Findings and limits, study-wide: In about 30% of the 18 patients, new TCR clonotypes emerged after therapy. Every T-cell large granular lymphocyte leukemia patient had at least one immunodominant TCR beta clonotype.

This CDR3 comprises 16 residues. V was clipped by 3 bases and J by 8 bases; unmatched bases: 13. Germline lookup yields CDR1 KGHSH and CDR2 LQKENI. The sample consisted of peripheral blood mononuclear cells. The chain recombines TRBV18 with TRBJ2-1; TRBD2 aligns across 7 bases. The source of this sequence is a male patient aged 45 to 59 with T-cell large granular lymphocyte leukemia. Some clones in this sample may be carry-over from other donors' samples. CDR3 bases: TGTGCCAGCTCACCGCCCTATTCGGGGAGGGTCCATGAGCAGTTCTTC. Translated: CASSPPYSGRVHEQFF. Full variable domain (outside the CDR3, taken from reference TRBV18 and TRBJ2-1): NAGVMQNPRHLVRRRGQEARLRCSPMKGHSHVYWYRQLPEEGLKFMVYLQKENIIDESGMPKERFSAEFPKEGPSILRIQQVVRGDSAAYFCASSPPYSGRVHEQFFGPGTRLTVL.